These T cell receptor beta chains were read from a single sample in a study of T cell responses to AZD1222 COVID-19 vaccine. The method was immunoSEQ multiplex PCR; TCRdb's version includes in-frame clones alone and lacks a portion of them. The data hold over 120,000 clones, with roughly 92% observed a single time. The material sequenced was peripheral blood, taken on day 0 of AZD1222 vaccination. The receptors come from an adult in good health. Each CDR3 is given with its conserved first and last residue. The D gene is left open where the match is weak. Not all rows give a size; the values are once, few, many and, for expanded clones, a class.

NA	TRBJ1-2	TRBV21-1	once	CASSARTGHRGGYGYTF	TGTGCCAGCAGCGCCAGGACGGGACACCGGGGCGGCTATGGCTACACCTTC
NA	TRBJ2-7	TRBV12-3/TRBV12-4	NA	CASTPPGFYEQYF	TGTGCCAGCACCCCCCCGGGCTTCTACGAGCAGTACTTC
NA	TRBJ1-6	TRBV27	NA	CASSFSTYNSPLHF	TGTGCCAGCAGTTTCAGCACCTATAATTCACCCCTCCACTTT
NA	TRBJ2-1	TRBV27	once	CASSYNPGYEQFF	TGTGCCAGCAGTTATAACCCGGGCTATGAGCAGTTCTTC
NA	TRBJ2-3	TRBV6-2/TRBV6-3	NA	CASGPVGIKQYF	TGTGCCAGCGGCCCAGTGGGGATAAAGCAGTATTTT
NA	TRBJ2-2	TRBV6-5	NA	CATRARGANTGELFF	TGTGCCACCCGGGCTCGGGGAGCGAACACCGGGGAGCTGTTTTTT
TRBD2	TRBJ2-3	TRBV25-1	few	CASSEYSSGRGSRDTQYF	TGTGCCAGCAGTGAATACTCTAGCGGGAGAGGTTCGAGGGATACGCAGTATTTT
NA	TRBJ2-7	TRBV5-1	NA	CASSLGVREQYF	TGCGCCAGCAGCTTGGGGGTTCGAGAGCAGTACTTC
TRBD1	TRBJ2-2	TRBV7-9	NA	CASSRRQGTGELFF	TGTGCCAGCAGCCGAAGACAGGGGACCGGGGAGCTGTTTTTT
NA	TRBJ2-1	TRBV10-1	NA	CASSEPSRNEQFF	TGCGCCAGCAGTGAGCCATCCCGTAATGAGCAGTTCTTC
TRBD2	TRBJ2-1	TRBV5-1	NA	CASSTSLAGNYNEQFF	TGCGCCAGCAGCACTTCTCTAGCGGGGAATTACAATGAGCAGTTCTTC
NA	TRBJ1-2	TRBV30	NA	CALEPGYTF	TGTGCCCTGGAACCAGGCTACACCTTC
NA	TRBJ1-2	TRBV19	once	CASTLPGGGYGYTF	TGTGCCAGTACCCTCCCGGGCGGAGGCTATGGCTACACCTTC
TRBD2	TRBJ2-5	TRBV11-2	NA	CASSFGTKETQYF	TGTGCCAGCAGCTTCGGGACTAAAGAGACCCAGTACTTC
NA	TRBJ2-3	TRBV6-5	NA	CASSAGLGTDTQYF	TGTGCCAGCTCTGCGGGGTTGGGCACAGATACGCAGTATTTT
TRBD2	TRBJ2-7	TRBV5-1	NA	CASSTAPSGANYEQYF	TGCGCCAGCAGCACTGCCCCTAGCGGGGCCAACTACGAGCAGTACTTC
NA	TRBJ1-4	TRBV6-5	NA	CASKGSLNEKLFF	TGTGCCAGCAAGGGCAGCCTTAATGAAAAACTGTTTTTT
TRBD1	TRBJ2-7	TRBV5-1	few	CASSVSQGAHEQYF	TGCGCCAGCAGCGTGTCTCAGGGGGCCCACGAGCAGTACTTC
TRBD2	TRBJ2-4	TRBV29-1	NA	CSVGVGTSGLGGKNIQYF	TGCAGCGTTGGGGTAGGGACTAGCGGGCTGGGAGGCAAAAACATTCAGTACTTC
NA	TRBJ2-7	TRBV6-5	NA	CASGRDTNGEQYF	TGTGCCAGCGGCCGGGACACCAACGGCGAGCAGTACTTC
TRBD2	TRBJ2-7	TRBV10-3	once	CAIRSGSPPYEQYF	TGTGCCATCCGTAGCGGGAGTCCACCCTACGAGCAGTACTTC
NA	TRBJ2-3	TRBV7-3	NA	CASRARVSGTDTQYF	TGTGCCAGCAGGGCTAGGGTTTCCGGCACAGATACGCAGTATTTT
TRBD1	TRBJ1-2	TRBV28	few	CASRTQTGAYGYTF	TGTGCCAGCAGAACTCAAACAGGGGCATATGGCTACACCTTC
TRBD1	TRBJ1-1	TRBV7-6	NA	CASRQGGGTEAFF	TGTGCCAGCAGGCAAGGGGGCGGCACTGAAGCTTTCTTT
NA	TRBJ1-1	TRBV30	NA	CAWNGGTEAFF	TGTGCCTGGAACGGGGGGACTGAAGCTTTCTTT
TRBD1	TRBJ1-6	TRBV30	NA	CAWSLSGTGSNSPLHF	TGTGCCTGGAGCTTGTCCGGGACAGGGTCTAATTCACCCCTCCACTTT
TRBD2	TRBJ2-7	TRBV9	NA	CASSLAGLDPYEQYF	TGTGCCAGCAGTTTAGCGGGACTAGACCCCTACGAGCAGTACTTC
TRBD2	TRBJ2-7	TRBV10-2	NA	CASSESGPGLAGRAYEQYF	TGCGCCAGCAGTGAGTCGGGGCCGGGACTAGCGGGACGGGCCTACGAGCAGTACTTC
NA	TRBJ2-7	TRBV10-1	NA	CASQSALGPGEQYF	TGCGCCAGCCAAAGCGCCTTAGGGCCAGGCGAGCAGTACTTC
TRBD1	TRBJ1-1	TRBV27	NA	CASSDRGGSTEAFF	TGTGCCAGCTCAGACAGGGGAGGATCCACTGAAGCTTTCTTT
TRBD1	TRBJ2-7	TRBV6-5	once	CASRRDRGPSEQYF	TGTGCCAGCAGGAGGGACAGGGGGCCGTCCGAGCAGTACTTC
NA	TRBJ2-3	TRBV14	NA	CASSPPGRGTDTQYF	TGTGCCAGCAGCCCTCCGGGACGGGGCACAGATACGCAGTATTTT
TRBD2	TRBJ2-2	TRBV5-4	NA	CASSLAGTSGNTGELFF	TGTGCCAGCAGCTTGGCCGGGACTAGCGGGAACACCGGGGAGCTGTTTTTT
NA	TRBJ2-7	TRBV12-2	NA	CASRPRRSSYEQYF	TGTGCAAGTCGCCCCCGCCGGAGCTCCTACGAGCAGTACTTC
NA	TRBJ2-1	TRBV11-2	NA	CASSLVVNEQFF	TGTGCCAGCAGCTTGGTGGTCAATGAGCAGTTCTTC
NA	TRBJ2-7	TRBV12-3/TRBV12-4	NA	CASRPSVGYEQYF	TGTGCCAGCAGACCTAGTGTAGGCTACGAGCAGTACTTC